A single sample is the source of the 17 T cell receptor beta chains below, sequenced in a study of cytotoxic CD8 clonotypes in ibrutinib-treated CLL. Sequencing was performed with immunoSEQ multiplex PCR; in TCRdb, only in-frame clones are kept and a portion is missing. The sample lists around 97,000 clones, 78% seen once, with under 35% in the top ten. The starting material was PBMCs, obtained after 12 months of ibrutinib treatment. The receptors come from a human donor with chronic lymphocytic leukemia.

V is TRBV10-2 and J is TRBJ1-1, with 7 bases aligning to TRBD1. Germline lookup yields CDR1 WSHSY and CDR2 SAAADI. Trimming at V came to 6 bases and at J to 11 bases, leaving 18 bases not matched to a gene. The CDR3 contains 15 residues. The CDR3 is CASSSSNLDRAGAFF. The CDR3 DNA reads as TGCGCCAGCAGCTCCTCTAATCTAGACAGGGCGGGCGCTTTCTTT.

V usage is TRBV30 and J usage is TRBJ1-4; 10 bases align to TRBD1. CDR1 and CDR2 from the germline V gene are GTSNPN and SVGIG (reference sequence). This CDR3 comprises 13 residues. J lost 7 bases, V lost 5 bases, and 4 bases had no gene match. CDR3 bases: TGTGCCTGGGGGGACAGGGGAAGTGAAAAACTGTTTTTT. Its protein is CAWGDRGSEKLFF.

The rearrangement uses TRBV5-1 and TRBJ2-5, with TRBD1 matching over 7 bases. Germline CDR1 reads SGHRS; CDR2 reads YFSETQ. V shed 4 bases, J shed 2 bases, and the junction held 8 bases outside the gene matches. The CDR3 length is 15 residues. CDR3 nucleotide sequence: TGCGCCAGCAGCCTGCTGGGGACAGCTCAAGAGACCCAGTACTTC. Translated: CASSLLGTAQETQYF.

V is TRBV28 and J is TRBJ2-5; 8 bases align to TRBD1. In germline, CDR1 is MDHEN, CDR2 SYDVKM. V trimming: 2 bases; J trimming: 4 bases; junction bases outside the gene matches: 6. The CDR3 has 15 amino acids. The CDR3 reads CASSLNRGYGETQYF. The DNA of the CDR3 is TGTGCCAGCAGTTTAAACAGGGGGTATGGAGAGACCCAGTACTTC.

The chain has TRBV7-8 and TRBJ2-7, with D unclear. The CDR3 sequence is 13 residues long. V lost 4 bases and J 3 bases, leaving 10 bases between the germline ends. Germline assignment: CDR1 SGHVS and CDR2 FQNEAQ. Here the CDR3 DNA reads TGTGCCAGCAGCTACGGAGCCAACTACGAGCAGTACTTC. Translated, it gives CASSYGANYEQYF.

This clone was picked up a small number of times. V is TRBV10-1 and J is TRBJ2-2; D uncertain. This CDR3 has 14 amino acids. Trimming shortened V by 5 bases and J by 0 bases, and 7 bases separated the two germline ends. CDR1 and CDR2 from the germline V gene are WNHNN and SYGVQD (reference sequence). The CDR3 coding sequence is TGCGCCAGCAGTTACAGCACGAACACCGGGGAGCTGTTTTTT. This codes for CASSYSTNTGELFF.

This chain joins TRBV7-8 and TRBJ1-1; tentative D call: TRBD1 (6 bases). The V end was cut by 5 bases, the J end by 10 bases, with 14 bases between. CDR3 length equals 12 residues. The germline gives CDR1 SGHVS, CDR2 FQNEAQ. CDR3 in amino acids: CASSPAQGAAFF. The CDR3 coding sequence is TGTGCCAGCAGCCCCGCACAGGGTGCAGCTTTCTTT.

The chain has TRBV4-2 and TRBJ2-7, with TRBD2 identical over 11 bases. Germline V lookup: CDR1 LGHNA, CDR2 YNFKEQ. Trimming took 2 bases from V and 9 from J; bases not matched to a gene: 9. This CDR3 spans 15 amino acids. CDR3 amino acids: CASSQPGTSGSVQYF. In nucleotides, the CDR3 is TGTGCCAGCAGCCAACCCGGGACTAGCGGTTCCGTGCAGTACTTC.

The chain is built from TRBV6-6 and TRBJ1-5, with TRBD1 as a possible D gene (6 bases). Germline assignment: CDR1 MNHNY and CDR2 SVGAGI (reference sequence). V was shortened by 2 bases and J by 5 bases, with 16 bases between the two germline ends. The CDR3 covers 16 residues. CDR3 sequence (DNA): TGTGCCAGCAGTTACAGGGGGGGTGAGGGTCATCAGCCCCAGCATTTT. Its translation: CASSYRGGEGHQPQHF.

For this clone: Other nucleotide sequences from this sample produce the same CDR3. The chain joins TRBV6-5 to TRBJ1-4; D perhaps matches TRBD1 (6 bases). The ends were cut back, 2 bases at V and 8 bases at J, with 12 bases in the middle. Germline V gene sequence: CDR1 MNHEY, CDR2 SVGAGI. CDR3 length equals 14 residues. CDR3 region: CASSYGGRGEKLFF. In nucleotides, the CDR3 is TGTGCCAGCAGTTACGGGGGCAGGGGAGAAAAACTGTTTTTT.

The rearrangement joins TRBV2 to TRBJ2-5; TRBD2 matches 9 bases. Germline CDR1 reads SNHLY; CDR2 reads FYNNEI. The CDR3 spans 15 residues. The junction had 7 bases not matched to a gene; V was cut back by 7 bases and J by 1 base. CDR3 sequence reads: CASNILAGAQETQYF. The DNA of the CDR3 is TGTGCCAGCAACATTTTAGCGGGGGCCCAAGAGACCCAGTACTTC.

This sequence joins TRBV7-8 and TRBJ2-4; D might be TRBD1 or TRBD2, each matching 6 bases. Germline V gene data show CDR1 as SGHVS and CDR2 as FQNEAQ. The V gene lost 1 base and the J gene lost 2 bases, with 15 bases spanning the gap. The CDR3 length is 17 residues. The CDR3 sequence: CASSLGDGGFSKNIQYF. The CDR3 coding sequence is TGTGCCAGCAGCTTAGGTGACGGGGGCTTTTCCAAAAACATTCAGTACTTC.

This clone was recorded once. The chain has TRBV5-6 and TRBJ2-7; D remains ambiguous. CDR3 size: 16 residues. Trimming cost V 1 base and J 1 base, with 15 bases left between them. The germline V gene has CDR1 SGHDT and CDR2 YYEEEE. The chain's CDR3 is CASSLYHPISSYEQYF. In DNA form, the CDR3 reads TGTGCCAGCAGCTTGTATCACCCGATCTCATCCTACGAGCAGTACTTC.

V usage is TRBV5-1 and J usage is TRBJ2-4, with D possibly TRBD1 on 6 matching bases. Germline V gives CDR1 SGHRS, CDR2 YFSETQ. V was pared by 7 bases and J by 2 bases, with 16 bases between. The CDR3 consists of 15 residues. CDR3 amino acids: CASSREQGSKNIQYF. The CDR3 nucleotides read TGCGCCAGCTCTAGGGAACAGGGTTCCAAAAACATTCAGTACTTC.

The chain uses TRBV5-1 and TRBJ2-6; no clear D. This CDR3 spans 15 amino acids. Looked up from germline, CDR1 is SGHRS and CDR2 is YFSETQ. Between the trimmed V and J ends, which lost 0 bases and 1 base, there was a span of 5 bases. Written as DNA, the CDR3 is TGCGCCAGCAGCTTGGCAGCATCTGGGGCCAACGTCCTGACTTTC. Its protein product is CASSLAASGANVLTF.

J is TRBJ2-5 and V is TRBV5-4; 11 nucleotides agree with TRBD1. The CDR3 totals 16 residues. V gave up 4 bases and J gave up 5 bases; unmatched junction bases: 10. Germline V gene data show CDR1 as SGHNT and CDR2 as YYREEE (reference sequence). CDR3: CASSPRSGTGGETQYF. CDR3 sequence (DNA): TGTGCCAGCAGCCCCCGGTCTGGGACAGGGGGGGAGACCCAGTACTTC.

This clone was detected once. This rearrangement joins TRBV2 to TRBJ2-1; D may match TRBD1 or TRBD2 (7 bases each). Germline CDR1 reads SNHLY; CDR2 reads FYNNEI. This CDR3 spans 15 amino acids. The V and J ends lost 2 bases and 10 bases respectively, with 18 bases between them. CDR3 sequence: CASSELAGQGGEQFF. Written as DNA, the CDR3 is TGTGCCAGCAGTGAACTGGCAGGTCAGGGGGGGGAGCAGTTCTTC.